The rows below give T cell receptor beta chains drawn from one sample of a study of cytomegalovirus exposure and HLA in healthy donors. Assay used: immunoSEQ multiplex PCR; TCRdb lists only in-frame clones, some missing. This table holds approximately 220,000 clones, more than 60% found once. Sequenced input: PBMCs. The source is a man between 35 and 55 years old in good health and CMV-seronegative. Each CDR3 is given with its conserved first and last residue. The D gene is left open where the match is weak. The size field is filled for only some rows; it gives once, few, many or a size class.

clone_size,d_call,j_call,v_call,cdr3_aa,cdr3_nt
NA,NA,TRBJ2-3,TRBV5-1,CASSHGDTDTQYF,TGCGCCAGTTCGCACGGGGACACAGATACGCAGTATTTT
NA,NA,TRBJ2-1,TRBV2,CASSVRPGTLYNEQFF,TGTGCCAGCAGTGTCCGTCCCGGGACACTCTACAATGAGCAGTTCTTC
few,NA,TRBJ2-7,TRBV6-5,CASSRGTSFYEQYF,TGTGCCAGCAGTCGGGGGACTTCGTTCTACGAGCAGTACTTC
NA,NA,TRBJ1-1,TRBV5-8,CASSLGWTRVGITEAFF,TGTGCCAGCAGCTTGGGTTGGACAAGGGTAGGGATCACTGAAGCTTTCTTT
few,NA,TRBJ1-2,TRBV6-6,CASREAANYGYTF,TGTGCCAGCAGAGAGGCAGCTAACTATGGCTACACCTTC
once,TRBD1,TRBJ2-1,TRBV10-2,CASRFTGGSEQFF,TGCGCCAGCAGATTCACAGGGGGCTCTGAGCAGTTCTTC
NA,NA,TRBJ2-2,TRBV5-6,CASSPPQGTKTGELFF,TGTGCCAGCAGCCCACCACAGGGAACAAAGACCGGGGAGCTGTTTTTT
NA,NA,TRBJ1-4,TRBV15,CATSHGGGSDEKLFF,TGTGCCACCAGTCACGGGGGGGGATCAGATGAAAAACTGTTTTTT
NA,TRBD2,TRBJ2-2,TRBV6-5,CASRQGLAGVGELFF,TGTGCCAGCAGGCAGGGACTAGCGGGAGTCGGGGAGCTGTTTTTT
few,NA,TRBJ1-1,TRBV29-1,CSVPGNTEAFF,TGCAGCGTGCCGGGGAACACTGAAGCTTTCTTT
NA,TRBD2,TRBJ2-7,TRBV9,CASSVDRRGTTEQYF,TGTGCCAGCAGCGTAGACCGGCGGGGGACGACCGAGCAGTACTTC
NA,TRBD2,TRBJ2-7,TRBV2,CASSEKAGVYEQYF,TGTGCCAGCAGTGAAAAGGCGGGAGTCTACGAGCAGTACTTC
NA,NA,TRBJ2-7,TRBV5-6,CASSLSGPGTMTYEQYF,TGTGCCAGCAGCTTGAGCGGCCCCGGGACAATGACCTACGAGCAGTACTTC
NA,TRBD2,TRBJ2-5,TRBV30,CAWRGTSGGWAQYF,TGTGCCTGGAGGGGGACTAGCGGTGGATGGGCCCAGTACTTC
NA,NA,TRBJ1-1,TRBV11-2,CASSLAGGGNTEAFF,TGTGCCAGCAGCTTAGCTGGCGGTGGGAACACTGAAGCTTTCTTT
NA,TRBD1,TRBJ1-1,TRBV6-6,CASSYQGATSTEAFF,TGTGCCAGCAGTTACCAGGGGGCCACAAGTACTGAAGCTTTCTTT
NA,NA,TRBJ2-7,TRBV5-1,CASSPGGDRVTYEQYF,TGCGCCAGCAGCCCCGGGGGGGACAGGGTGACCTACGAGCAGTACTTC
NA,TRBD1,TRBJ1-2,TRBV5-1,CASSWTAVGQGGYGYTF,TGCGCCAGCAGCTGGACCGCGGTTGGACAGGGTGGCTATGGCTACACCTTC
NA,NA,TRBJ1-1,TRBV29-1,CSVAKNTEAFF,TGCAGCGTTGCAAAGAACACTGAAGCTTTCTTT
NA,NA,TRBJ1-1,TRBV18,CAGGEWSTEAFF,TGTGCCGGAGGGGAATGGAGCACTGAAGCTTTCTTT
NA,TRBD2,TRBJ2-1,TRBV7-3,CASVGGSGNEQFF,TGTGCCAGCGTCGGCGGGAGTGGCAATGAGCAGTTCTTC
NA,TRBD1,TRBJ2-5,TRBV2,CATIRQGAWETQYF,TGTGCCACCATAAGACAGGGGGCTTGGGAGACCCAGTACTTC
NA,TRBD2,TRBJ2-7,TRBV11-2,CASSRLAGGTYEQYF,TGTGCCAGCAGTCGACTAGCGGGGGGGACCTACGAGCAGTACTTC
NA,TRBD1,TRBJ1-2,TRBV5-6,CASSRTTGAYGYTF,TGTGCCAGCAGTCGTACGACAGGGGCCTATGGCTACACCTTC
once,TRBD1,TRBJ1-1,TRBV6-1,CASFTGVEAFF,TGTGCCAGCTTTACAGGGGTCGAAGCTTTCTTT
NA,TRBD2,TRBJ2-7,TRBV10-3,CAISESTTSGFYEQYF,TGTGCCATCAGTGAGTCAACGACTAGCGGGTTCTACGAGCAGTACTTC
NA,TRBD1,TRBJ2-2,TRBV7-9,CASSLLGQGVSGELFF,TGTGCCAGCAGCTTATTGGGACAGGGGGTTTCCGGGGAGCTGTTTTTT
NA,NA,TRBJ1-2,TRBV30,CAWPEEGGNGYTF,TGTGCCTGGCCGGAGGAGGGGGGGAATGGCTACACCTTC
NA,NA,TRBJ2-7,TRBV25-1,CASRGGLSSYEQYF,TGTGCCAGCAGGGGGGGACTGAGTTCCTACGAGCAGTACTTC
NA,TRBD1,TRBJ1-2,TRBV19,CASSHRGYNYGYTF,TGTGCCAGTAGCCACAGGGGTTATAACTATGGCTACACCTTC
NA,NA,TRBJ2-2,TRBV2,CASRLAGELFF,TGTGCCAGCAGACTAGCCGGGGAGCTGTTTTTT
NA,TRBD2,TRBJ2-3,TRBV30,CAWSGRSQYF,TGTGCCTGGAGCGGGAGGTCGCAGTATTTT